A single sample gave rise to the 8 T cell receptor beta chains below, sequenced in a study of vaccination effects on CD4 cells after COVID-19. Sequencing used immunoSEQ multiplex PCR; TCRdb keeps in-frame clones, though not all of them. The table lists tens of thousands of clones, about 72% of them singletons. Their cognate antigens are unknown. Antigen-specific CD4+ T cells were expanded with viral peptide pools in the ViraFEST assay before sequencing. After more than 8 days in culture, the CD4+ T cells were isolated. People in the vaccine group had not been infected with SARS-CoV-2 before, and their nucleocapsid antibodies were negative. This sample comprised CD4+ T cells from PBMCs cultured with HCoV-NL63 spike peptides, obtained before COVID-19 vaccination. These receptors all stem from a human donor who received a COVID-19 vaccine.

In this sample, this clone turned up once. The chain recombines TRBV9 with TRBJ1-3; 7 bases are shared with TRBD1. The germline V gene has CDR1 SGDLS and CDR2 YYNGEE. The J segment lost 0 bases and the V segment lost 0 bases, leaving 3 bases of the junction unmatched. The CDR3 spans 16 residues. The CDR3 bases are TGTGCCAGCAGCGTAGCCGGGACAGTCTCTGGAAACACCATATATTTT. Protein product: CASSVAGTVSGNTIYF.

This chain links TRBV6-6 with TRBJ1-2, with D tentatively TRBD1 (6 bases). The V gene lost 2 bases and the J gene lost 4 bases, with 11 bases spanning the gap. Germline V gene data show CDR1 as MNHNY and CDR2 as SVGAGI (reference sequence). This CDR3 region has 14 residues. The CDR3 protein is CASSYVGGSYGYTF. The DNA of the CDR3 is TGTGCCAGCAGTTACGTAGGGGGGAGCTATGGCTACACCTTC.

This clone appeared a single time. An end of the junction does not agree with germline; a read error may underlie this. J is TRBJ1-1 and V is TRBV2, with a weak D call TRBD1 (6 bases). CDR1 is SNHLY and CDR2 is FYNNEI in the germline V gene. CDR3 length equals 10 residues. The CDR3 spells CASSEVRGIF. CDR3 coding DNA: TGTGCCAGCAGTGAAGTCAGGGGTATCTTT.

The chain combines TRBV7-8 with TRBJ2-6; no firm D call. V lost 1 base and J 5 bases, leaving 9 bases between the germline ends. Germline V gene sequence: CDR1 SGHVS, CDR2 FQNEAQ. The CDR3 extends over 15 amino acids. The CDR3: CASSLGLRWANVLTF. DNA of the CDR3: TGTGCCAGCAGCTTAGGTTTACGGTGGGCCAACGTCCTGACTTTC.

The V gene is TRBV18, the J gene TRBJ1-5; no clear D. Germline lookup yields CDR1 KGHSH and CDR2 LQKENI. With 6 bases removed from V and 1 base from J, the gap between germline ends came to 13 bases. The CDR3 is made up of 15 amino acids. This CDR3 reads CASSLVGVSNQPQHF. The CDR3 region has the DNA TGTGCCAGCTCCCTCGTCGGGGTAAGCAATCAGCCCCAGCATTTT. Full variable domain (remainder filled in from reference TRBV18 and TRBJ1-5): NAGVMQNPRHLVRRRGQEARLRCSPMKGHSHVYWYRQLPEEGLKFMVYLQKENIIDESGMPKERFSAEFPKEGPSILRIQQVVRGDSAAYFCASSLVGVSNQPQHFGDGTRLSIL.

This chain connects TRBV19 to TRBJ2-1; 9 bases align to TRBD2. Germline V gives CDR1 LNHDA, CDR2 SQIVND (reference sequence). J gave up 1 base and V 9 bases, and 4 bases lay outside the gene matches. The CDR3 contains 14 residues. The CDR3 bases are TGTGCCAGCCGGCGGGGGGGGTCCTACAATGAGCAGTTCTTC. As protein: CASRRGGSYNEQFF. Using reference TRBV19 and TRBJ2-1 for the parts outside the CDR3, the full variable domain is DGGITQSPKYLFRKEGQNVTLSCEQNLNHDAMYWYRQDPGQGLRLIYYSQIVNDFQKGDIAEGYSVSREKKESFPLTVTSAQKNPTAFYLCASRRGGSYNEQFFGPGTRLTVL.

The chain links TRBV9 to TRBJ2-4, with D possibly matching TRBD2 (6 bases). Per the germline V gene, CDR1 is SGDLS and CDR2 is YYNGEE. The length of the CDR3 is 15 residues. The V and J ends lost 0 bases and 6 bases respectively, with 13 bases between them. The CDR3 bases are TGTGCCAGCAGCGTAGAGTGGCAAGCGGGAAACATTCAGTACTTC. This gives the protein CASSVEWQAGNIQYF.

The chain combines TRBV7-3 with TRBJ2-5, with D possibly being TRBD2 (5 bases). The CDR3 spans 13 residues. CDR1 and CDR2 (germline): SGHTA, FQGTGA. The ends were cut back, 5 bases at V and 2 bases at J, with 9 bases in the middle. CDR3 sequence (DNA): TGTGCCAGCAGCCCCGGGGTTCAAGAGACCCAGTACTTC. Translating gives CASSPGVQETQYF.